Below, 23 T cell receptor beta chains from the same sample are listed, as sequenced in a study of blood T cell repertoires in COVID-19. Sequencing used immunoSEQ multiplex PCR; TCRdb keeps in-frame clones, though not all of them. Among more than 95,000 clones listed, about 89% were seen once. Sequencing used peripheral blood. The receptor set was obtained from a human donor in a cohort sampled during active COVID-19.

The V and J genes are TRBV3-1 (or the pseudogene TRBV3-2) and TRBJ2-2; D is perhaps TRBD1 (5 bases). CDR3 size: 15 residues. Trimming took off 2 bases at V and 5 bases at J, with 12 bases between the two ends. Germline CDR1 reads LGHDT; CDR2 reads YNNKEL (reference sequence). The CDR3 nucleotides read TGTGCCAGCAGCCAACCAGGGATGGGAACCGGGGAGCTGTTTTTT. Residues: CASSQPGMGTGELFF.

V gene TRBV27 combines with J gene TRBJ2-5, with TRBD2 as a possible D gene (7 bases). The germline V gene has CDR1 MNHEY and CDR2 SMNVEV (reference sequence). V was clipped by 4 bases and J by 2 bases, with 14 bases between them. This CDR3 has 15 residues. The CDR3 sequence: CASSSVRGGQETQYF. In nucleotides, the CDR3 is TGTGCCAGCAGTTCCGTCAGGGGAGGGCAAGAGACCCAGTACTTC.

The DNA for the CDR3 is TGTGCCAGCAGCGACCGGGACAGGGGAGTGGATACGCAGTATTTT. Translation: CASSDRDRGVDTQYF. The chain links TRBV11-3 to TRBJ2-3, with TRBD1 matching 10 bases. From germline, CDR1 is SGHNT and CDR2 YENEEA. Trimming took 5 bases from V and 6 from J; bases not matched to a gene: 8. CDR3 length: 15 residues.

The rearrangement links TRBV18 to TRBJ2-1; 8 bases align to TRBD1. Germline assignment: CDR1 KGHSH and CDR2 LQKENI. The CDR3 totals 16 residues. V shed 0 bases and J 6 bases; nucleotides not matched to a gene: 7. CDR3 sequence: CASSPPYTGGGNEQFF. Written as DNA, the CDR3 is TGTGCCAGCTCACCACCGTACACAGGGGGTGGCAATGAGCAGTTCTTC.

CDR3 DNA sequence: TGTGCCAGCAGTTACCCGACAGGGCAGGACTATGGCTACACCTTC. Translated, it gives CASSYPTGQDYGYTF. V and J are TRBV28 and TRBJ1-2; TRBD1 matches 7 bases. The germline CDR1 and CDR2 sequences are MDHEN and SYDVKM. J lost 3 bases, V lost 4 bases, and 8 bases had no gene match. The CDR3 totals 15 residues.

The chain links TRBV28 to TRBJ1-2; tentative D call: TRBD1 (6 bases). V was trimmed by 7 bases and J by 4 bases, leaving 16 bases between them. Germline V gives CDR1 MDHEN, CDR2 SYDVKM. This CDR3 contains 14 residues. The DNA for the CDR3 is TGTGCCAGCACCTCCCCTGGACAGCTCTATGGCTACACCTTC. This codes for CASTSPGQLYGYTF.

The chain employs TRBV25-1 and TRBJ2-1; tentative D call: TRBD2 (5 bases). This CDR3 has 12 amino acids. Per germline, CDR1 MGHDK and CDR2 SYGVNS. V gave up 8 bases and J gave up 4 bases, with 9 bases separating them. The CDR3 bases are TGTGCCAGCCAGCTAGCTTACAATGAGCAGTTCTTC. Its protein product is CASQLAYNEQFF.

The J gene is TRBJ2-5, the V gene TRBV5-6; D is unresolved. Trimming removed 2 bases from V and 1 base from J, with 3 bases in between. This CDR3 has 12 residues. Per germline, CDR1 SGHDT and CDR2 YYEEEE. This chain's CDR3 is CASSFLQETQYF. CDR3 nucleotide sequence: TGTGCCAGCAGCTTCCTCCAAGAGACCCAGTACTTC.

The chain combines TRBV29-1 with TRBJ2-7, with D tentatively TRBD1 (6 bases). V lost 6 bases, J lost 0 bases, and 12 bases lay in between. Per the germline V gene, CDR1 is SQVTM and CDR2 is ANQGSEA. There are 13 residues in the CDR3. CDR3 sequence: CSVFRQDSYEQYF. For the CDR3, the DNA is TGCAGCGTATTCAGACAGGACTCCTACGAGCAGTACTTC.

In its sample, this clone was seen once. The rearrangement links TRBV28 to TRBJ2-2; D is possibly TRBD2 (6 bases). The CDR3 runs to 12 residues. Trimming removed 4 bases from V and 11 bases from J, with 11 bases in between. Germline loops: CDR1 MDHEN, CDR2 SYDVKM. The CDR3 bases are TGTGCCAGCAGTTCGCGGGGCAGAGAGCTGTTTTTT. Its translation: CASSSRGRELFF.

The J gene is TRBJ2-5, the V gene TRBV28; the D gene is possibly TRBD2 (6 bases). The V gene's germline CDR1 is MDHEN and CDR2 SYDVKM. This CDR3 region has 14 residues. The germline V and J ends were trimmed by 1 base and 4 bases, with 10 bases remaining between them. As DNA, the CDR3 is TGTGCCAGCAGTTTATCGTTCGGGGGAGAGACCCAGTACTTC. Translated, it gives CASSLSFGGETQYF. Looking up the rest from reference TRBV28 and TRBJ2-5 gives the full variable domain: DVKVTQSSRYLVKRTGEKVFLECVQDMDHENMFWYRQDPGLGLRLIYFSYDVKMKEKGDIPEGYSVSREKKERFSLILESASTNQTSMYLCASSLSFGGETQYFGPGTRLLVL.

The gene calls are TRBV20-1 and TRBJ1-2; a weak D match, TRBD1 (5 bases). The CDR3 has 11 amino acids. Germline loops: CDR1 DFQATT, CDR2 SNEGSKA (reference sequence). This chain's CDR3 is CSGFGGNGYTF. The CDR3 nucleotides read TGCAGCGGCTTCGGGGGAAATGGCTACACCTTC.

The chain is built from TRBV28 and TRBJ1-2; 9 nucleotides match TRBD1. Germline CDR1 and CDR2: MDHEN and SYDVKM. This CDR3 is built from 15 residues. Germline trimming cut 3 bases from V and 6 bases from J; bases unmatched to any gene: 8. The DNA for the CDR3 is TGTGCCAGCAGTTTGGACCGGGACAGGGAGGATGGCTACACCTTC. Protein sequence: CASSLDRDREDGYTF.

The V and J genes are TRBV4-2 and TRBJ2-5; the match to TRBD2 covers 8 bases. CDR1 and CDR2 (germline): LGHNA, YNFKEQ. The junction had 10 bases not matched to a gene; V was cut back by 4 bases and J by 3 bases. The CDR3 consists of 16 residues. Written as DNA, the CDR3 is TGTGCCAGCAGCCTAATCTTCGGGGGGGCAGAAGAGACCCAGTACTTC. Translated, it gives CASSLIFGGAEETQYF.

This chain connects TRBV24-1 to TRBJ2-5; D possibly corresponds to TRBD2 (6 bases). CDR3 length: 15 residues. Germline V gives CDR1 KGHDR, CDR2 SFDVKD. The ends were cut back, 0 bases at V and 5 bases at J, with 12 bases in the middle. CDR3 region: CATSDLQGGSETQYF. The CDR3 DNA sequence: TGTGCCACCAGTGATTTGCAGGGAGGAAGCGAGACCCAGTACTTC.

The gene calls are TRBV6-5 and TRBJ2-1; D is possibly TRBD1 (5 bases). Germline CDR1 is MNHEY and CDR2 is SVGAGI. This CDR3 contains 11 residues. The ends were cut back, 6 bases at V and 9 bases at J, with 9 bases in the middle. The chain's CDR3 is CASSPQGEQFF. The CDR3 nucleotides read TGTGCCAGCAGCCCCCAGGGTGAGCAGTTCTTC.

V is TRBV9 and J is TRBJ2-1, with a tentative D call TRBD1 (5 bases). Trimming shortened V by 0 bases and J by 2 bases, and 9 bases separated the two germline ends. The CDR3 has 15 amino acids. In germline, CDR1 is SGDLS, CDR2 YYNGEE. CDR3 protein: CASSVGKGPYNEQFF. In nucleotides, the CDR3 is TGTGCCAGCAGCGTAGGGAAGGGGCCCTACAATGAGCAGTTCTTC.

V gene TRBV7-8 combines with J gene TRBJ2-4, with 10 bases that match TRBD2. The CDR3 has 17 amino acids. V shed 1 base and J 4 bases; nucleotides not matched to a gene: 7. Looked up from germline, CDR1 is SGHVS and CDR2 is FQNEAQ. CDR3 DNA sequence: TGTGCCAGCAGCTTAGGTCTAGCGGGAGCTGATAAAAACATTCAGTACTTC. Protein product: CASSLGLAGADKNIQYF. The full variable domain, completed using reference TRBV7-8 and TRBJ2-4, is GAGVSQSPRYKVAKRGQDVALRCDPISGHVSLFWYQQALGQGPEFLTYFQNEAQLDKSGLPSDRFFAERPEGSVSTLKIQRTQQEDSAVYLCASSLGLAGADKNIQYFGAGTRLSVL.

This chain uses TRBV5-1 with TRBJ2-3; 8 bases are a match to TRBD1. This CDR3 is built from 15 residues. The germline CDR1 and CDR2 sequences are SGHRS and YFSETQ. The junction had 6 bases not matched to a gene; V was cut back by 2 bases and J by 4 bases. Here the CDR3 DNA reads TGCGCCAGCAGCTTAAGACAGGGGACGGCAGATACGCAGTATTTT. It encodes CASSLRQGTADTQYF.

The V and J genes are TRBV27 and TRBJ1-2; TRBD1 matches at 8 bases. This CDR3 is built from 14 residues. V was clipped by 4 bases and J by 2 bases; unmatched bases: 3. Per the germline V gene, CDR1 is MNHEY and CDR2 is SMNVEV (reference sequence). The CDR3 spells CASSSRQGNYGYTF. DNA of the CDR3: TGTGCCAGCAGTTCGAGACAGGGGAACTATGGCTACACCTTC.

The chain links TRBV30 to TRBJ1-2, with 7 bases identical to TRBD1. J lost 4 bases, V lost 3 bases, and 5 bases had no gene match. CDR3 length equals 13 residues. CDR1 and CDR2 from the germline V gene are GTSNPN and SVGIG (reference sequence). The CDR3 reads CAWRGDRRYGYTF. The CDR3 DNA reads TGTGCCTGGAGGGGGGACAGACGCTATGGCTACACCTTC.

The rearrangement uses TRBV6-1 and TRBJ2-7; 9 nucleotides align to TRBD1. The J segment lost 7 bases and the V segment lost 0 bases, leaving 4 bases of the junction unmatched. From germline, CDR1 is MNHNS and CDR2 SASEGT. This CDR3 has 14 residues. CDR3 in amino acids: CASSEAGTGFEQYF. The CDR3 DNA reads TGTGCCAGCAGTGAAGCGGGGACAGGGTTTGAGCAGTACTTC.

The chain recombines TRBV11-3 with TRBJ2-1, with 12 bases matching TRBD2. In germline, CDR1 is SGHNT, CDR2 YENEEA. The CDR3 consists of 19 residues. Trimming at V came to 6 bases and at J to 0 bases, leaving 12 bases not matched to a gene. In DNA form, the CDR3 reads TGTGCCAGCAGACCCTGGACTAGCGGGAAACCTTCCTCCTACAATGAGCAGTTCTTC. It specifies CASRPWTSGKPSSYNEQFF.